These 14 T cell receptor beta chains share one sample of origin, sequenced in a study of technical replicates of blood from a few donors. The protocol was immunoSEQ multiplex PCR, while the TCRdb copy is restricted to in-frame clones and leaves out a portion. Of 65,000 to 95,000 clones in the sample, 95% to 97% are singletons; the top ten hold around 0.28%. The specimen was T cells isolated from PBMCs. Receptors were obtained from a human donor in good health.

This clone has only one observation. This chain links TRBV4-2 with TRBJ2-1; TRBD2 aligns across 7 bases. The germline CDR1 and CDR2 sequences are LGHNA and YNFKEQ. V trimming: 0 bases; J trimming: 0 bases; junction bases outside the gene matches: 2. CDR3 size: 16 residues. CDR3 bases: TGTGCCAGCAGCCAAGAGGGCGGGGGCTCCTACAATGAGCAGTTCTTC. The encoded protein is CASSQEGGGSYNEQFF.

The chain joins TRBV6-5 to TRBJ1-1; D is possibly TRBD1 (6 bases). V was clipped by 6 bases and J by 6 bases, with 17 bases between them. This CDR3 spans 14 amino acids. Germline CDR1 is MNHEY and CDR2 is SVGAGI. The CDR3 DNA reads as TGTGCCAGCAGCTACGCCTACGGGACATCTGAAGCTTTCTTT. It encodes CASSYAYGTSEAFF.

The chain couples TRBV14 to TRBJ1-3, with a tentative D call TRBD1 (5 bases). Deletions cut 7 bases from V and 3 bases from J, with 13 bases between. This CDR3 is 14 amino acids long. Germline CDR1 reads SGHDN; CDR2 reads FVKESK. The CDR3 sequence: CASTESGGGNTIYF. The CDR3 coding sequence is TGTGCCAGCACCGAGTCGGGGGGTGGAAACACCATATATTTT.

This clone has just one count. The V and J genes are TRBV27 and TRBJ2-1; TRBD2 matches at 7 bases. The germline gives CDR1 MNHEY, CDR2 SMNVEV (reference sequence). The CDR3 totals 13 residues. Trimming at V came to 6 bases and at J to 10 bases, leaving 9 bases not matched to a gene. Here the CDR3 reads CASRRAGVDEQFF. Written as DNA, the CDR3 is TGTGCCAGCAGGAGGGCGGGAGTTGACGAGCAGTTCTTC.

CDR3 region: CASSVDPGTGNTIYF. CDR3 sequence (DNA): TGTGCCAGCAGCGTAGATCCGGGGACTGGAAACACCATATATTTT. The rearrangement uses TRBV9 and TRBJ1-3; no clear D gene. Deletions cut 0 bases from V and 2 bases from J, with 9 bases between. In germline, CDR1 is SGDLS, CDR2 YYNGEE. The CDR3 spans 15 residues.

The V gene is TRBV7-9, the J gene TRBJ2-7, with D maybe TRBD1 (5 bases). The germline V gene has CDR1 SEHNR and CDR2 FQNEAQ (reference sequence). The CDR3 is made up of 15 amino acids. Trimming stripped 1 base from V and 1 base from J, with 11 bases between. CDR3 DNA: TGTGCCAGCAGCTTAGAGGCAGGGCAATCCTACGAGCAGTACTTC. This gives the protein CASSLEAGQSYEQYF. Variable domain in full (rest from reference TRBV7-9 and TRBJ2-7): DTGVSQNPRHKITKRGQNVTFRCDPISEHNRLYWYRQTLGQGPEFLTYFQNEAQLEKSRLLSDRFSAERPKGSFSTLEIQRTEQGDSAMYLCASSLEAGQSYEQYFGPGTRLTVT.

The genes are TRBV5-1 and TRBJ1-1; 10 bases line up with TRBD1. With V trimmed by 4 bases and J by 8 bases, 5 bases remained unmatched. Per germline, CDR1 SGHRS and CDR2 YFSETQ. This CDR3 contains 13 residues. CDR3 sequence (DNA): TGCGCCAGCAGCCAGGGGACAGGGGAGGAAGCTTTCTTT. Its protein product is CASSQGTGEEAFF.

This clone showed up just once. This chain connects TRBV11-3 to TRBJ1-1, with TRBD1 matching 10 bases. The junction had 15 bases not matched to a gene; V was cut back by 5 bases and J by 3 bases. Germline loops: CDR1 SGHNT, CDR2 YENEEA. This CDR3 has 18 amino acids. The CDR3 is CASSAAPGQGKWDTEAFF. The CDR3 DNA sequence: TGTGCCAGCAGCGCCGCGCCGGGACAGGGGAAATGGGACACTGAAGCTTTCTTT.

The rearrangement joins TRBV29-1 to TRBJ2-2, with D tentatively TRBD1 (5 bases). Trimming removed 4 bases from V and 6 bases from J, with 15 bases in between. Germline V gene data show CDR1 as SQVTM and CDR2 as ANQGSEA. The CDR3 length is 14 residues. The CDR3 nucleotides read TGCAGCGTTGTTCTCAGGGTAGGGGCCGGGGAGCTGTTTTTT. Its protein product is CSVVLRVGAGELFF.

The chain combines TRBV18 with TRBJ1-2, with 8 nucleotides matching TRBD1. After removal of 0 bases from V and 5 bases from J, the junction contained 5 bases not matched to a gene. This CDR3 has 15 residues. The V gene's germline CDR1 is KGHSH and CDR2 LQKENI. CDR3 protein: CASSPPNRGLYGYTF. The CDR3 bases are TGTGCCAGCTCACCACCCAACAGGGGGTTATATGGCTACACCTTC.

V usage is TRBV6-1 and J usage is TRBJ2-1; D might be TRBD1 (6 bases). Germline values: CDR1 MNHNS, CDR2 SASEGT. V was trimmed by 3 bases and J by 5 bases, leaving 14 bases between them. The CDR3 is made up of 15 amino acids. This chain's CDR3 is CASSDARTDNNEQFF. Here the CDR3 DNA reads TGTGCCAGCAGTGACGCTAGGACAGATAACAATGAGCAGTTCTTC.

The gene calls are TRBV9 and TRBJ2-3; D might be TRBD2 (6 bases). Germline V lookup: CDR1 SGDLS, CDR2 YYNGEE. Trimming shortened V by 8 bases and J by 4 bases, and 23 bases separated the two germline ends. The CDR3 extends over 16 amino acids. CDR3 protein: CASSYLGPGGSDTQYF. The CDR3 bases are TGTGCCAGTAGCTACCTGGGCCCCGGGGGTTCAGATACGCAGTATTTT.

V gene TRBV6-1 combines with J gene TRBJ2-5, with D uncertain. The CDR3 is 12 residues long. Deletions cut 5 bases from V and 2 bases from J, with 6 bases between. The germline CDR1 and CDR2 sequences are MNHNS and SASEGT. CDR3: CASSPGQETQYF. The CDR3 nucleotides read TGTGCCAGCAGTCCCGGGCAAGAGACCCAGTACTTC.

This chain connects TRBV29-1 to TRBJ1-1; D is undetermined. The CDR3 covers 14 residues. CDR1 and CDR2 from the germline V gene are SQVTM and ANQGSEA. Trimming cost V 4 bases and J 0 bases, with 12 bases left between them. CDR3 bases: TGCAGCGTTGTTCCGGTTAGTATGAACACTGAAGCTTTCTTT. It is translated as CSVVPVSMNTEAFF.